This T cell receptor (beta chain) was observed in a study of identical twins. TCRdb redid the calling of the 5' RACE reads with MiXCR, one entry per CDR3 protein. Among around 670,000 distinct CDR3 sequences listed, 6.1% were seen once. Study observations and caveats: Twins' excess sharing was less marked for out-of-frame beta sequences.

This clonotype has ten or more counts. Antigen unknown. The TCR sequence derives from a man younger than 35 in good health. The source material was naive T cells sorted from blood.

The CDR3 region is CATSRDLASLPYEQYF. Here the CDR3 DNA reads TGTGCCACCAGCAGAGATTTGGCTAGCCTACCGTACGAGCAGTACTTC. The chain links TRBV15 to TRBJ2-7; perhaps TRBD2 as D (5 bases). This CDR3 region has 16 residues. The V gene lost 0 bases and the J gene lost 4 bases, with 16 bases spanning the gap. The germline CDR1 and CDR2 sequences are LNHNV and YYDKDF (reference sequence).